One and the same sample provided the 12 T cell receptor beta chains below, sequenced in a study of neurological immune-mediated disorders. Time point in this sample: longitudinal time-point 1 (baseline). Via MiXCR, TCRdb re-called the 5' RACE reads, giving one row per CDR3 protein. The table shows roughly 75,000 distinct CDR3 sequences, with around 13% occurring only once. The sequencing sample was made of PBMCs. These receptors were collected from a female donor with HTLV-1-associated myelopathy (HAM/TSP).

In this sample, this clonotype turned up a few times. The chain recombines TRBV6-5 with TRBJ1-1; D unclear. The germline CDR1 and CDR2 sequences are MNHEY and SVGAGI. The CDR3 totals 12 residues. The V end lost 4 bases, the J end lost 7 bases, and 10 bases lay between the germline ends. CDR3 in amino acids: CASSSWVGEAFF. The CDR3 region has the DNA TGTGCCAGCAGTTCCTGGGTTGGTGAAGCTTTCTTT.

A word on this clonotype: This could be a read error, since a much larger clone is one nucleotide away. CDR3 protein: CASRMTIGGINEQFF. CDR3 bases: TGCGCCAGCAGAATGACTATCGGGGGGATTAATGAGCAGTTCTTC. The chain uses TRBV5-1 and TRBJ2-1; 7 bases agree with TRBD2. CDR1 and CDR2 (germline): SGHRS, YFSETQ. V gave up 5 bases and J gave up 7 bases; unmatched junction bases: 12. The CDR3 extends over 15 amino acids. The full variable domain, in which reference TRBV5-1 and TRBJ2-1 provide the parts outside the CDR3, is KAGVTQTPRYLIKTRGQQVTLSCSPISGHRSVSWYQQTPGQGLQFLFEYFSETQRNKGNFPGRFSGRQFSNSRSEMNVSTLELGDSALYLCASRMTIGGINEQFFGPGTRLTVL.

This clonotype was observed a handful of times. V and J are TRBV21-1 and TRBJ1-5; the DNA was not used to check the table's D call, TRBD1. TRBV21-1 is given as a pseudogene. This CDR3 is 16 amino acids long. The CDR3 sequence: CASSKVATASNQPQHF. In nucleotides, the CDR3 is TGTGCCAGCAGCAAAGTGGCGACAGCGAGCAATCAGCCCCAGCATTTT.

This clonotype was recorded at least ten times. This chain links TRBV5-1 with TRBJ2-1, with a possible D match to TRBD2 (7 bases). The CDR3 is 20 residues long. Trimming shortened V by 0 bases and J by 1 base, and 23 bases separated the two germline ends. Germline CDR1 and CDR2: SGHRS and YFSETQ. For the CDR3, the DNA is TGCGCCAGCAGCTTGGCAATCACGGGGGGCCCGACACGGTCCTACAATGAGCAGTTCTTC. Protein sequence: CASSLAITGGPTRSYNEQFF. The variable domain in full, with the rest retrieved from reference TRBV5-1 and TRBJ2-1, is KAGVTQTPRYLIKTRGQQVTLSCSPISGHRSVSWYQQTPGQGLQFLFEYFSETQRNKGNFPGRFSGRQFSNSRSEMNVSTLELGDSALYLCASSLAITGGPTRSYNEQFFGPGTRLTVL.

In this sample, this clonotype turned up many times. The chain joins TRBV5-1 to TRBJ2-3; 10 nucleotides match TRBD1. The CDR3 runs to 18 residues. Trimming cost V 0 bases and J 0 bases; bases outside gene matches: 7. The germline gives CDR1 SGHRS, CDR2 YFSETQ. CDR3 in DNA: TGCGCCAGCAGCTTGGCAGGACAGGGGGGCGTGAGCACAGATACGCAGTATTTT. It specifies CASSLAGQGGVSTDTQYF.

This chain links TRBV10-1 with TRBJ2-2; TRBD1 might be the D (5 bases). Germline CDR1 and CDR2: WNHNN and SYGVQD (reference sequence). The CDR3 covers 15 residues. V was clipped by 5 bases and J by 3 bases, with 13 bases between them. The CDR3, as DNA: TGCGCCAGCAGTCCAAGGGGCTCGGACACCGGGGAGCTGTTTTTT. Translation gives CASSPRGSDTGELFF.

This clonotype was picked up many times. This sequence joins TRBV10-3 and TRBJ2-3; 10 nucleotides match TRBD1. The CDR3 runs 14 residues. Germline loops: CDR1 ENHRY, CDR2 SYGVKD. V lost 7 bases and J lost 3; bases outside the gene matches: 4. The CDR3 nucleotides are TGTGCCATCAAACCGGGACAGGGGACAGATACGCAGTATTTT. Translation gives CAIKPGQGTDTQYF.

The chain is built from TRBV12-3 or TRBV12-4 and TRBJ2-7, with 10 bases matching TRBD2. The CDR3 spans 14 residues. V gave up 7 bases and J gave up 2 bases; unmatched junction bases: 5. CDR3 residues: CASIPSGGPYEQYF. Written as DNA, the CDR3 is TGTGCCAGCATCCCTAGCGGGGGACCCTACGAGCAGTACTTC.

This clonotype was seen ten or more times. This chain links TRBV10-3 with TRBJ1-5; the match to TRBD1 covers 10 bases. Germline V gene lookup returns CDR1 ENHRY and CDR2 SYGVKD. The CDR3 contains 17 residues. After removal of 0 bases from V and 2 bases from J, the junction contained 4 bases not matched to a gene. Here the CDR3 reads CAISESGDRGRNQPQHF. The CDR3 bases are TGTGCCATCAGTGAGTCGGGGGACAGGGGACGCAATCAGCCCCAGCATTTT.

Worth noting for this clonotype: A much larger clonotype is one base distant, so this may be a read error. V is TRBV5-1 and J is TRBJ2-7; 13 nucleotides line up with TRBD2. This CDR3 is built from 15 residues. In germline, CDR1 is SGHRS, CDR2 YFSETQ. The CDR3: CASSPTSGGPYEQDF. The DNA of the CDR3 is TGCGCCAGCAGCCCGACTAGCGGGGGGCCCTACGAGCAGGACTTC.

The chain carries TRBV28 and TRBJ1-3; no definite D call. V dropped 5 bases and J dropped 4 bases, with 9 bases sitting between them. CDR1 MDHEN and CDR2 SYDVKM come from the germline V gene. The CDR3 sequence is 13 residues long. The CDR3 sequence is CASSPPQGNTIYF. CDR3 in DNA: TGTGCCAGCAGTCCCCCACAGGGAAACACCATATATTTT.

This clonotype was counted between two and nine times. The rearrangement links TRBV5-1 to TRBJ2-7, with D possibly matching TRBD2 (6 bases). Germline-derived CDR1 and CDR2 are SGHRS and YFSETQ. This CDR3 comprises 14 residues. V was shortened by 5 bases and J by 0 bases, with 12 bases between the two germline ends. The CDR3 nucleotides are TGCGCCAGCAGGGAGGGAGACCTCTCCTACGAGCAGTACTTC. It yields the protein CASREGDLSYEQYF.